This T cell receptor beta chain originates from a study of T cell responses to AZD1222 COVID-19 vaccine (dated by TCRdb to the early 2020s). Background for the entire study: TCR sequencing covered more than 230 trial participants: about 210 given two doses of AZD1222 and approximately 26 given two doses of MenACWY control vaccine. Trial participants were enrolled into age subgroups of 18-55, 56-69 and 70-plus years, which contained about 150, 27 and 61 TCR-sequenced participants, respectively. The paper's findings and limits, for the study overall: The vaccine-associated CD4 TCRs covered the entire spike protein, and the dominant responses fell in regions 160-218 and 743-854. After two AZD1222 doses, both the breadth and the depth of spike-specific TCRs were significantly higher than at day 0 and than in MenACWY recipients. Epitopes outside the regions mutated in the B.1.351 and B.1.1.7 variants were reportedly recognized by nearly half of the unique spike-specific TCRs. In the small 56-69-year group, the increase in depth fell short of significance, most likely because of low power. Conclusions about previously exposed vaccinees are limited, since just five or six AZD1222 recipients were seropositive for SARS-CoV-2 at baseline. Participants were mostly white British, with more females than males. The authors suggested clonal diversity may have been underestimated. Because no day 14 peak-response samples were available, repertoires were characterized only after the peak T cell response.

The meaning of the sample's time point label: about 28 days (+/-7) after the second vaccine dose. Taken with the paper, the label for treatment or condition translates to: meningococcal conjugate vaccine given as trial control. Vaccinee samples were obtained from the UK trials COV001 and COV002, which included a single-blind randomized controlled phase 2/3 trial of AZD1222 (ChAdOx1 nCoV-19) in healthy adults. Trial participant PBMC samples were collected at day 0 and day 28 after the second dose for TCRbeta chain sequencing. The CDR3 regions of human TCRbeta chains were subjected to immunosequencing. The published analysis was carried out like this. TCRs in the repertoires were matched against a reference library of SARS-CoV-2-specific TCRs that had been generated with the MIRA antigen-specificity platform. Breadth was defined as the fraction of unique TCRs that were SARS-CoV-2-associated, and depth was defined as the fraction of total T cells that were SARS-CoV-2-associated. Using the MIRA data, every spike-specific TCR was mapped to the spike region that the TCR reacted to and assigned to either a CD4 or a CD8 class. Log10-transformed breadth and depth values were compared by one-way ANOVA with Sidak's multiple comparisons tests. In TCRdb, the immuneACCESS table is reduced to in-frame sequences with V and J assigned. These tables do not hold every clone; where another copy was compared, an unresolved V gene accounts for under half, and the others remain unexplained. Clonal size and the V and J genes are those of that table, whereas D and trimming came from the DNA. This sample holds some 200,000 clones; less than 95% were observed only once. 1.5% to 2% of the sample belongs to the ten largest clones.

About this clone itself: Its antigen has not been determined. No base quality information exists; no much larger clone differs at one position.

The CDR3, from cysteine to phenylalanine, totals 11 residues. Only CDR3 DNA remains: 33 bases, in frame from the first base. Trimming removed 0 bases from V and 10 bases from J, leaving 4 bases between the germline ends. The germline V gene provides CDR1 SGHAT and CDR2 FQNNGV. This specimen consisted of peripheral blood, obtained 28 days after the second dose of the MenACWY control vaccine. This receptor was identified in an adult who received the MenACWY meningococcal vaccine as a control. The chain was built from TRBV11-2 and TRBJ2-4; confidence is insufficient to name the D gene. The DNA reads as follows: TGTGCCAGCAGCTTAGAGGAAATTCAGTACTTC. It is translated as CASSLEEIQYF.